One sample yielded the 5 T cell receptor beta chains listed below, sequenced in a study of blood T cell repertoires in COVID-19. Profiled with immunoSEQ multiplex PCR; TCRdb holds only in-frame clones, not every one. In the table there are approximately 250,000 clones, roughly 81% of which are singletons. What was sequenced was peripheral blood. The receptors originated from a man aged 50-60 years with acute or convalescent COVID-19.

The chain is built from TRBV5-4 and TRBJ2-7; 7 bases match TRBD1. From germline, CDR1 is SGHNT and CDR2 YYREEE (reference sequence). V was pared by 4 bases and J by 2 bases, with 6 bases of the junction left unmatched. The CDR3 runs 14 residues. The CDR3 loop reads CASSPDRVPYEQYF. The CDR3 DNA reads TGTGCCAGCAGCCCTGACAGGGTTCCCTACGAGCAGTACTTC.

The chain joins TRBV14 to TRBJ2-7; the D gene is possibly TRBD1 (6 bases). The CDR3 loop spans 18 amino acids. Between the trimmed V and J ends, which lost 4 bases and 3 bases, there was a span of 25 bases. Germline CDR1 is SGHDN and CDR2 is FVKESK. DNA for the CDR3: TGTGCCAGCAGCCCCGGGGCAGAGACAGGAATTTCTTTCTACGAGCAGTACTTC. Its translation is CASSPGAETGISFYEQYF. Full variable domain (outside the CDR3, taken from reference TRBV14 and TRBJ2-7): EAGVTQFPSHSVIEKGQTVTLRCDPISGHDNLYWYRRVMGKEIKFLLHFVKESKQDESGMPNNRFLAERTGGTYSTLKVQPAELEDSGVYFCASSPGAETGISFYEQYFGPGTRLTVT.

This chain joins TRBV25-1 and TRBJ2-1, with D tentatively TRBD1 (6 bases). Per germline, CDR1 MGHDK and CDR2 SYGVNS. The CDR3 totals 14 residues. V lost 6 bases and J 7 bases, leaving 16 bases between the germline ends. Here the CDR3 reads CASREEQGGNEQFF. CDR3 sequence (DNA): TGTGCCAGCAGGGAGGAACAGGGCGGGAATGAGCAGTTCTTC.

The J gene is TRBJ2-5, the V gene TRBV27, with a weak D call TRBD1 (6 bases). The CDR3 runs to 15 residues. Germline CDR1 and CDR2: MNHEY and SMNVEV (reference sequence). Trimming removed 3 bases from V and 5 bases from J, with 16 bases in between. The DNA of the CDR3 is TGTGCCAGCAGTTTCAGGATCAGGCAGGGGGAGACCCAGTACTTC. Encoded protein: CASSFRIRQGETQYF.

Details on this clone: The sample has other DNA sequences that encode this CDR3 too. The CDR3: CASSLSADQPQHF. As DNA, the CDR3 is TGTGCCAGCAGCTTAAGCGCCGACCAGCCCCAGCATTTT. V usage is TRBV11-2 and J usage is TRBJ1-5; D ambiguous. The CDR3 runs 13 residues. The V gene lost 2 bases and the J gene lost 7 bases, with 9 bases spanning the gap. Germline assignment: CDR1 SGHAT and CDR2 FQNNGV.